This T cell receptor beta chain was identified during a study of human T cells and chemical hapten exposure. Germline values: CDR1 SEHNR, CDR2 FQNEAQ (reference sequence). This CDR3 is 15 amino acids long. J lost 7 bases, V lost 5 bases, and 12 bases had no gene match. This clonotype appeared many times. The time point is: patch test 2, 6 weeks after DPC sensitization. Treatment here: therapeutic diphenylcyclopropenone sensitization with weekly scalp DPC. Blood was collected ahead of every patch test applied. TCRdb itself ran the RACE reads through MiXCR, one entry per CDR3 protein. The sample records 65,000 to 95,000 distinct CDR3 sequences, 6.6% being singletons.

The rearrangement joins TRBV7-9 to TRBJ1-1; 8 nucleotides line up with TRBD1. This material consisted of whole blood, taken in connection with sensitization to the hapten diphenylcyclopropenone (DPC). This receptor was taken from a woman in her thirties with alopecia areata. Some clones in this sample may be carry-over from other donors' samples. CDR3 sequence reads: CASSPTGGDRGEAFF. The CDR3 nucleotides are TGTGCCAGCAGCCCAACGGGGGGCGACAGGGGTGAAGCTTTCTTT.